The entry below gives a single T cell receptor (beta chain) sequence along with its context. Its antigen remains unidentified. PCR involved 60 Vbeta and 13 Jbeta primers. The repertoire was sequenced with immunoSEQ multiplex PCR; TCRdb's copy has only in-frame clones and lacks some. Among about 160,000 clones, more than 65% were seen once, and the ten largest hold under 7.5%. This specimen belongs to a study of cytomegalovirus exposure and HLA in healthy donors. In the study overall: Unique TCR beta sequences numbering about 100 million came from about 180 million T cells in an earlier analysis. The study's findings and limits: The investigators catalogued 160 or so TCR beta chains as cytomegalovirus-associated. Indistinguishability led to the exclusion of some V segments, TRBV6-2 and TRBV6-3 included. Among TCR beta chains of equal frequency, HLA-associated ones were more clonally expanded in a later analysis.

Per germline, CDR1 LNHDA and CDR2 SQIVND (reference sequence). This CDR3 spans 15 amino acids. The trim removed 6 bases at V and 4 bases at J, leaving 5 bases unmatched. The chain links TRBV19 to TRBJ2-1; 11 positions agree with TRBD2. Source material: PBMCs. This TCR derives from a man over 45 in good health and CMV-seropositive. The CDR3 reads CASRLAGGPYNEQFF. CDR3 sequence (DNA): TGTGCCAGTAGGTTAGCGGGGGGGCCTTACAATGAGCAGTTCTTC.